Below, one TCR beta chain is given with its context. Its antigen is currently unknown. 13 Jbeta primers and 60 Vbeta primers were used for the PCR. The method was immunoSEQ multiplex PCR; TCRdb's version includes in-frame clones alone and lacks a portion of them. This sample's table reports around 140,000 clones. V was shortened by 5 bases and J by 0 bases, with 2 bases between the two germline ends. The CDR3 is made up of 12 amino acids. In germline, CDR1 is MDHEN, CDR2 SYDVKM. This specimen belongs to a study of cytomegalovirus exposure and HLA in healthy donors. Study observations and caveats: Indistinguishable V segments, including TRBV6-2 and TRBV6-3, were excluded. Associated with HLA alleles at 0.05 false discovery rate in a later analysis were about 17,000 TCR beta sequences. Among CMV-associated TCR beta chains, most appeared HLA-restricted in a later analysis.

The sequence was collected from a woman in her 50s in good health and CMV-seronegative. Sequenced: PBMCs. The J gene is TRBJ2-1, the V gene TRBV28; D is ambiguous. This CDR3 is CASSHSYNEQFF. CDR3 sequence (DNA): TGTGCCAGCAGTCACTCCTACAATGAGCAGTTCTTC.